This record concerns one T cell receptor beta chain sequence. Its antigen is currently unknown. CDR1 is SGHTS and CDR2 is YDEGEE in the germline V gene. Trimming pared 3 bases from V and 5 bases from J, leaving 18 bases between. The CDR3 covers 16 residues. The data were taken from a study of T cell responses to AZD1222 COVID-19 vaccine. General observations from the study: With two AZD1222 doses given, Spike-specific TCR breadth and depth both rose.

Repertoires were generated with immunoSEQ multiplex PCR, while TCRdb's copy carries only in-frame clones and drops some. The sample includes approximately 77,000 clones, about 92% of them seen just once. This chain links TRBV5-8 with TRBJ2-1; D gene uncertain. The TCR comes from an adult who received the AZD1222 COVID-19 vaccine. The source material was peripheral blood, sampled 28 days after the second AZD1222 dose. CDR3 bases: TGTGCCAGCAGCTGGGCTAGGGCGGTTATCCACAATGAGCAGTTCTTC. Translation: CASSWARAVIHNEQFF.